These 15 T cell receptor beta chains were sequenced from one sample in a study of T cell responses to AZD1222 COVID-19 vaccine (dated by TCRdb to the early 2020s). Taken with the paper, the label for time point translates to: baseline before first vaccination. The treatment or condition label, as the study defines it: meningococcal conjugate vaccine given as trial control. Library creation used the immunoSEQ multiplex PCR assay. TCRdb provides this immuneACCESS table in a form limited to in-frame rearrangements. Some clones are lacking; in checked studies, under half of them reflect an unresolved V gene, and why the rest are absent is not known. The sample profile shows under 200,000 clones; about 92% of them were found once. 4.4% of the sample is in the top ten clones. The sequencing here drew on peripheral blood, taken on day 0 of MenACWY control vaccination. Source of these receptors: an adult in good health.

The chain joins TRBV5-1 to TRBJ1-2; no definite D call. The CDR3 sequence is 13 residues long. Germline V lookup: CDR1 SGHRS, CDR2 YFSETQ. V was clipped by 4 bases and J by 6 bases, with 13 bases between them. The CDR3 sequence: CASSELNRDGYTF. CDR3 nucleotide sequence: TGCGCCAGCAGCGAACTGAATCGGGATGGCTACACCTTC.

The chain couples TRBV5-1 to TRBJ1-4; D not certain. Per the germline V gene, CDR1 is SGHRS and CDR2 is YFSETQ. Trimming removed 2 bases from V and 0 bases from J, with 5 bases in between. This CDR3 is built from 14 residues. This CDR3 is CASSFRPTNEKLFF. CDR3 bases: TGCGCCAGCAGCTTTCGCCCAACTAATGAAAAACTGTTTTTT.

The rearrangement joins TRBV20-1 to TRBJ1-5; D perhaps matches TRBD1 (5 bases). This CDR3 contains 15 residues. Deletions cut 3 bases from V and 4 bases from J, with 16 bases between. CDR1 and CDR2 (germline): DFQATT, SNEGSKA (reference sequence). CDR3 sequence (DNA): TGCAGTGCTAGTGCTATCGGCAGGGAGAATCAGCCCCAGCATTTT. It specifies CSASAIGRENQPQHF.

V usage is TRBV6-5 and J usage is TRBJ1-5; D perhaps matches TRBD1 (6 bases). Trimming took 6 bases from V and 2 from J, leaving 11 bases between them. The V gene's germline CDR1 is MNHEY and CDR2 SVGAGI. The CDR3 length is 14 residues. CDR3 DNA: TGTGCCAGCAGGAAGACAGGTCGCAATCAGCCCCAGCATTTT. It encodes CASRKTGRNQPQHF.

This rearrangement joins TRBV15 to TRBJ1-4; D not resolved. CDR1 and CDR2 (germline): LNHNV, YYDKDF (reference sequence). CDR3 length: 13 amino acids. V lost 4 bases and J lost 2, with 5 bases in between. This CDR3 reads CATSTGTNEKLFF. In DNA form, the CDR3 reads TGTGCCACCAGCACCGGGACTAATGAAAAACTGTTTTTT. Full variable domain (outside the CDR3, taken from reference TRBV15 and TRBJ1-4): DAMVIQNPRYQVTQFGKPVTLSCSQTLNHNVMYWYQQKSSQAPKLLFHYYDKDFNNEADTPDNFQSRRPNTSFCFLDIRSPGLGDTAMYLCATSTGTNEKLFFGSGTQLSVL.

The gene calls are TRBV30 and TRBJ1-4; TRBD1 matches 7 bases. The length of the CDR3 is 15 residues. Germline loops: CDR1 GTSNPN, CDR2 SVGIG (reference sequence). The J segment lost 8 bases and the V segment lost 2 bases, leaving 11 bases of the junction unmatched. The CDR3 loop reads CAWSPNRGVREKLFF. Here the CDR3 DNA reads TGTGCCTGGAGTCCCAACAGGGGAGTTCGGGAAAAACTGTTTTTT. Combining the CDR3 with reference TRBV30 and TRBJ1-4 gives the whole variable domain SQTIHQWPATLVQPVGSPLSLECTVEGTSNPNLYWYRQAAGRGLQLLFYSVGIGQISSEVPQNLSASRPQDRQFILSSKKLLLSDSGFYLCAWSPNRGVREKLFFGSGTQLSVL.

This chain uses TRBV20-1 with TRBJ1-2; weak D call: TRBD1 (5 bases). Trimming removed 3 bases from V and 8 bases from J, with 13 bases in between. The CDR3 runs 12 residues. Germline CDR1 DFQATT, CDR2 SNEGSKA (reference sequence). CDR3 sequence: CSASDSAGGYTF. DNA for the CDR3: TGCAGTGCTAGTGACAGTGCAGGGGGCTACACCTTC.

The chain couples TRBV7-3 to TRBJ2-3; the D gene could be TRBD1 or TRBD2 (5 bases each). Trimming removed 5 bases at V and 4 bases at J, with 16 bases between. The CDR3 runs 15 residues. Germline V gene lookup returns CDR1 SGHTA and CDR2 FQGTGA. As DNA, the CDR3 is TGTGCCAGCAGCCCAATGGGGGTGGCGGCAGATACGCAGTATTTT. It specifies CASSPMGVAADTQYF.

V gene TRBV6-6 combines with J gene TRBJ2-7; D remains ambiguous. Deletions cut 2 bases from V and 6 bases from J, with 8 bases between. Germline CDR1 reads MNHNY; CDR2 reads SVGAGI (reference sequence). The CDR3 loop spans 12 amino acids. The CDR3 reads CASSYKPTEQYF. The DNA of the CDR3 is TGTGCCAGCAGTTACAAACCGACCGAGCAGTACTTC.

This clone was picked up one time. The chain is built from TRBV12-3 or TRBV12-4 and TRBJ2-5, with 9 bases aligning to TRBD1. The CDR3 has 13 amino acids. V lost 5 bases and J lost 5; bases outside the gene matches: 3. Here the CDR3 reads CASSTGGAETQYF. DNA for the CDR3: TGTGCCAGCAGTACAGGGGGCGCGGAGACCCAGTACTTC.

The rearrangement uses TRBV19 and TRBJ1-1; 7 positions agree with TRBD1. V lost 5 bases to trimming and J lost 5 bases; unmatched junction nucleotides: 5. Germline V gene lookup returns CDR1 LNHDA and CDR2 SQIVND (reference sequence). This CDR3 is 13 amino acids long. The CDR3 bases are TGTGCCAGTAGTGAGGGCAGGGGGACTGAAGCTTTCTTT. As protein: CASSEGRGTEAFF.

V gene TRBV5-8 combines with J gene TRBJ2-3; 9 bases line up with TRBD2. This CDR3 spans 17 amino acids. The ends lost 0 bases at V and 0 bases at J; junction bases unmatched: 5. Germline V CDR1 and CDR2: SGHTS, YDEGEE. The DNA of the CDR3 is TGTGCCAGCAGCTTGGAGCTAGCGGGACCTAGCACAGATACGCAGTATTTT. This gives the protein CASSLELAGPSTDTQYF. The full variable domain, its missing parts supplied by reference TRBV5-8 and TRBJ2-3, is EAGVTQSPTHLIKTRGQQATLRCSPISGHTSVYWYQQALGLGLQFLLWYDEGEERNRGNFPPRFSGRQFPNYSSELNVNALELEDSALYLCASSLELAGPSTDTQYFGPGTRLTVL.

The V call is TRBV6-4, the J call TRBJ1-5; D is unclear. The germline V gene encodes CDR1 MRHNA and CDR2 SNTAGT. With 5 bases removed from V and 2 bases from J, the gap between germline ends came to 7 bases. The CDR3 runs 13 residues. DNA for the CDR3: TGTGCCAGCAGTCCCGAGGGCAATCAGCCCCAGCATTTT. It is translated as CASSPEGNQPQHF.

The chain has TRBV6-1 and TRBJ2-1, with D uncertain. Between the trimmed V and J ends, which lost 2 bases and 2 bases, there was a span of 10 bases. Per the germline V gene, CDR1 is MNHNS and CDR2 is SASEGT. CDR3 length: 15 amino acids. CDR3: CASSEISPAYNEQFF. As DNA, the CDR3 is TGTGCCAGCAGTGAAATCTCACCCGCCTACAATGAGCAGTTCTTC.

The chain has TRBV27 and TRBJ1-2, with 8 bases that match TRBD1. Germline V CDR1 and CDR2: MNHEY, SMNVEV (reference sequence). J gave up 1 base and V 6 bases, and 4 bases lay outside the gene matches. CDR3 length: 14 residues. The DNA of the CDR3 is TGTGCCAGCAGGACAGGGGTCGGTAACTATGGCTACACCTTC. This gives the protein CASRTGVGNYGYTF.